This T cell receptor beta chain comes out of a study of radiation and T cells in renal cell carcinoma. General study points: Top 100 clonotypes averaged approximately 50% in irradiated versus about 40% in nephrectomy-only tumors. Intratumoral heterogeneity was not captured in these roughly 1 g regions.

This clone is judged medium-sized. The antigen remains undetermined. Indicated treatment: treatment-naive control, cytoreductive nephrectomy. This renal cell carcinoma was of the clear cell type. Control tumors came from a handful of females and around eleven males, aged 40 to 82. Generated by immunoSEQ multiplex PCR, the TCRdb table keeps only in-frame clones and is missing some. The data show 15,000 to 20,000 clones, roughly three fifths seen once. Germline CDR1 and CDR2: MNHEY and SVGAGI. The V end was cut by 10 bases, the J end by 7 bases, with 14 bases between. The CDR3 sequence is 12 residues long.

The TCR comes from a man aged 45-65 years with renal cell carcinoma. The sample consisted of tumor tissue, taken from a patient whose treatment was nephrectomy without radiotherapy. The V and J genes are TRBV6-5 and TRBJ1-5; D is uncertain. The CDR3 sequence is CATGPANQPQHF. CDR3 bases: TGTGCCACCGGGCCAGCCAACCAGCCCCAGCATTTT.